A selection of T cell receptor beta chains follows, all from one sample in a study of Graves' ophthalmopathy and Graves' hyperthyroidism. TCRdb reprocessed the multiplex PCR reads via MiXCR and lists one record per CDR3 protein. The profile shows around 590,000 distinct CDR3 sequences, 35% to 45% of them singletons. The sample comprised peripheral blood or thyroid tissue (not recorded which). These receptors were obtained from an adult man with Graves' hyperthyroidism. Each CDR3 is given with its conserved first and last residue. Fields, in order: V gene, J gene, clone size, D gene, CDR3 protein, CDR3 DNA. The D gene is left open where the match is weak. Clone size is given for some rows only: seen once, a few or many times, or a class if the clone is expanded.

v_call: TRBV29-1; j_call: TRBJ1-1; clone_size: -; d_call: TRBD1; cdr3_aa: CSAIATGGEAFF; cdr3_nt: TGCAGTGCTATCGCGACAGGGGGCGAAGCTTTCTTT
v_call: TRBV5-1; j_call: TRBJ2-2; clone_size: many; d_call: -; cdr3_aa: CASSLAIDTGELFF; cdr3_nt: TGCGCCAGCAGCTTGGCCATCGATACCGGGGAGCTGTTTTTT
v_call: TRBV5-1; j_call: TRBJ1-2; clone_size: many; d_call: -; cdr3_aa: CASRSDSNYGYTF; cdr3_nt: TGCGCCAGCAGGTCAGATTCTAACTATGGCTACACCTTC
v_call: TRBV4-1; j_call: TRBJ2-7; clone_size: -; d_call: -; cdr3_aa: CASSQDAPRVPFSPSYEQYF; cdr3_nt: TGCGCCAGCAGCCAAGATGCCCCCAGGGTGCCTTTTTCCCCCTCCTACGAGCAGTACTTC
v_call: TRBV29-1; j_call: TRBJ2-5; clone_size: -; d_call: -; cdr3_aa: CSQEKRRGGQETQYF; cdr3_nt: TGCAGCCAAGAAAAAAGGCGGGGTGGACAAGAGACCCAGTACTTC
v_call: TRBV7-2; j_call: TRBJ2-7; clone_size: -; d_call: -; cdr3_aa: CASSVGGGATHEQYF; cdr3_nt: TGTGCCAGCAGCGTCGGAGGGGGAGCTACCCACGAGCAGTACTTC
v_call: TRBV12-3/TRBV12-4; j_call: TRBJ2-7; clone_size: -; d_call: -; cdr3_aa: CASRPSGPKGEQYF; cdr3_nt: TGTGCCAGCAGGCCCAGCGGACCCAAGGGGGAGCAGTACTTC
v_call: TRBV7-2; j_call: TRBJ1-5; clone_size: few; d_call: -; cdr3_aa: CASSLSSRGNQPQHF; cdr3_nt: TGTGCCAGCAGCTTATCTAGCAGGGGTAATCAGCCCCAGCATTTT
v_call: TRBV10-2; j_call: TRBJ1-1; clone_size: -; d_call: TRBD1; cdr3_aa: CASSEPPGQGWGTEAFF; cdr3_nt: TGCGCCAGCAGTGAGCCGCCCGGACAGGGCTGGGGCACTGAAGCTTTCTTT
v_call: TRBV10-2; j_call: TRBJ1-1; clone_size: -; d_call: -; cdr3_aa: CASSRDMPNEAFF; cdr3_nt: TGCGCCAGCAGTCGGGACATGCCGAATGAAGCTTTCTTT
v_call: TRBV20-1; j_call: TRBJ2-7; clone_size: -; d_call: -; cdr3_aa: CSAAAGSYEQYF; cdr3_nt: TGCAGTGCTGCGGCCGGGAGTTACGAGCAGTACTTC
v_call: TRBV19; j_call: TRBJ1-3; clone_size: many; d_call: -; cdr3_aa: CASSTLGTLENTIYF; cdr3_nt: TGTGCCAGTAGTACCCTCGGGACGTTGGAGAACACCATATATTTT
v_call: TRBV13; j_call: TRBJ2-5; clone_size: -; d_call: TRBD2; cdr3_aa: CASSLAGGRQEAQYF; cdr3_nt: TGTGCCAGCAGCCTCGCGGGGGGTCGACAAGAGGCCCAGTACTTC
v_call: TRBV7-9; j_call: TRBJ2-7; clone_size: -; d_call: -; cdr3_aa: CASSQGGLSF; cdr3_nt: TGTGCCAGCAGCCAAGGGGGGCTAAGCTTC
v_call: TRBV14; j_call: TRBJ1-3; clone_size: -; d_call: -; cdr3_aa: CGSSQRRGFGNTIYF; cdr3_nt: TGTGGCAGCAGCCAGAGGAGGGGCTTTGGAAACACCATATATTTT
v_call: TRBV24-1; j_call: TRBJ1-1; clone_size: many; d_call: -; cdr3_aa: CATSEGPELNTEAFF; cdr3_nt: TGTGCCACCAGTGAGGGTCCCGAATTGAACACTGAAGCTTTCTTT
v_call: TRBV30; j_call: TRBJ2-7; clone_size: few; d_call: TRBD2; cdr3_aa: CAWSQSSGGYYEQYF; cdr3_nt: TGTGCCTGGAGTCAGTCTAGCGGGGGGTACTACGAGCAGTACTTC
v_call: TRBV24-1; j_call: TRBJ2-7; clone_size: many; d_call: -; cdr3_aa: CATSDPRDSAGTRGLYF; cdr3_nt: TGTGCCACCAGTGATCCCCGGGACAGCGCCGGGACTAGAGGATTGTACTTC
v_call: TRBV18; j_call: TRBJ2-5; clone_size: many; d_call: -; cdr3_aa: CASSTSMTETQYF; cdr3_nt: TGTGCCAGCTCTACTTCTATGACGGAGACCCAGTACTTC
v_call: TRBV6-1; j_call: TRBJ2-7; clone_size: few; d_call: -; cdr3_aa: CASSERGYEQYF; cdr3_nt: TGTGCCAGCAGTGAACGCGGTTACGAGCAGTACTTC
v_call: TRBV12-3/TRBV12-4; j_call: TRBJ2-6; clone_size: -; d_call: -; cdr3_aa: CASRLAGTRGANVLAF; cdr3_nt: TGTGCCAGCAGGTTGGCGGGGACGCGTGGGGCCAACGTCCTGGCTTTC
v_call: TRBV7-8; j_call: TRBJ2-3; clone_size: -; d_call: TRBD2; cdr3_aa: CASSVQPATSGRAADTQYF; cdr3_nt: TGTGCCAGCAGCGTCCAACCGGCGACTAGCGGGAGGGCAGCAGATACGCAGTATTTT
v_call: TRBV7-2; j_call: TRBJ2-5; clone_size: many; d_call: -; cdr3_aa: CASSSRLEETQYF; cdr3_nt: TGTGCCAGCAGCTCTAGACTGGAAGAGACCCAGTACTTC
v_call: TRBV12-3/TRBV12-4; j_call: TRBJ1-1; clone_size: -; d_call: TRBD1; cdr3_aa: CASSFANRGSEAFF; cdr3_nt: TGTGCCAGCAGTTTTGCCAACAGGGGTAGTGAAGCTTTCTTT
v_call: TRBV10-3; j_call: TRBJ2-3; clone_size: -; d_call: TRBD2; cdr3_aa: CAIQGLAVTDTQYF; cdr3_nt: TGTGCCATACAAGGACTAGCGGTCACAGATACGCAGTATTTT
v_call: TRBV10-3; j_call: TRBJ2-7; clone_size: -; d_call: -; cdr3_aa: CAISEPGLDEQYF; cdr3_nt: TGTGCCATCAGTGAGCCCGGGCTGGACGAGCAGTACTTC
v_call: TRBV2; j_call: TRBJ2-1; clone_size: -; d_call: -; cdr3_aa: CASSDMRDNEQFF; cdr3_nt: TGTGCCAGCAGTGATATGAGGGATAATGAGCAGTTCTTC
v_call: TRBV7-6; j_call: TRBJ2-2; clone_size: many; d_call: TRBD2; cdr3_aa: CASTTLAGAGELFF; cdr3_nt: TGTGCCAGCACCACACTAGCGGGAGCTGGGGAGCTGTTTTTT
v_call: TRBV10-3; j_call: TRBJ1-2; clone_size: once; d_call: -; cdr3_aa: CAISDGASGYTF; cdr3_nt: TGTGCCATCAGTGACGGGGCTAGCGGTTACACCTTC
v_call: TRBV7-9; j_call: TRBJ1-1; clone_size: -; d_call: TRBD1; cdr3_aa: CASSRTSGTGVGNTEAFF; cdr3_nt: TGTGCCAGCAGCAGAACCTCCGGGACAGGGGTAGGGAACACTGAAGCTTTCTTT
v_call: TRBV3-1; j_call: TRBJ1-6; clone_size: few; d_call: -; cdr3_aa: CASSQDSRANSPLHF; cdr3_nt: TGTGCCAGCAGCCAAGATAGTAGGGCCAATTCACCCCTCCACTTT
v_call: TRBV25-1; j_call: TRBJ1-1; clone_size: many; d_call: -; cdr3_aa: CASSDDNRVEAFF; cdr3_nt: TGTGCCAGCAGCGACGACAACAGGGTTGAAGCTTTCTTT
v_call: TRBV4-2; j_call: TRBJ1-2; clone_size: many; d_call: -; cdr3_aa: CASSQTQGLDYGYTF; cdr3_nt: TGTGCCAGCAGCCAGACACAGGGATTAGACTATGGCTACACCTTC
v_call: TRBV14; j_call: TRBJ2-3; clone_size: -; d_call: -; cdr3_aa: CASSQVRPTSSDTQYF; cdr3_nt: TGTGCCAGCAGCCAAGTACGACCGACCTCTTCCGATACGCAGTATTTT
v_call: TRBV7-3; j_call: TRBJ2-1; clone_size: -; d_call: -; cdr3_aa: CASSLNLGGNEQFF; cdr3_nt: TGTGCCAGCAGCTTAAATCTGGGCGGCAATGAGCAGTTCTTC
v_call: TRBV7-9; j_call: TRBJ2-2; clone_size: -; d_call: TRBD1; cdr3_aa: CASSLARGQTGELFF; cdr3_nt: TGTGCCAGCAGCTTAGCCAGGGGGCAGACCGGGGAGCTGTTTTTT
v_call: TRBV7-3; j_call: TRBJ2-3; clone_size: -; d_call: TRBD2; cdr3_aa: CASSRTSASGTQYF; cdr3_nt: TGTGCCAGCAGCCGGACTAGCGCTTCGGGTACGCAGTATTTT